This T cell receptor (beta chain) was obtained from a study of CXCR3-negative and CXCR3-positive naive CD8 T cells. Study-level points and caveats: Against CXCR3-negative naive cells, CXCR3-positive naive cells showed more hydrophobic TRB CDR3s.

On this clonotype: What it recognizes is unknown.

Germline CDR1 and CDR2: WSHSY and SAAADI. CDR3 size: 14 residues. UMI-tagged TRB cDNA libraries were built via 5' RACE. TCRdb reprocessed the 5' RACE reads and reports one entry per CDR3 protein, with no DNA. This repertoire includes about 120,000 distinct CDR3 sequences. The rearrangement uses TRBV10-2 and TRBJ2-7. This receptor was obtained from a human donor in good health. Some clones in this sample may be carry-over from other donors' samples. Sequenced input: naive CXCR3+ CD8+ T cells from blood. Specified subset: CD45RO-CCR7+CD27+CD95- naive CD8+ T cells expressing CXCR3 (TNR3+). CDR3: CASSEGDVSYEQYF.